This T cell receptor beta chain derives from a study of blood T cell repertoires in COVID-19. Overall study: Sites across the United States, Italy and Spain contributed samples from acute and convalescent COVID-19. PBMCs, B-cell-depleted T cells, or T cells provided the cDNA or gDNA that made up the material.

J was trimmed by 7 bases and V by 6 bases; bases with no gene match: 6. Germline V gene lookup returns CDR1 MNHEY and CDR2 SVGAGI. This CDR3 spans 13 amino acids. In the authors' methods: For nucleated cells, counts were estimated from reference gene primer amplification. Profiling relied on immunoSEQ multiplex PCR, and the TCRdb table lists in-frame clones only, not all of them. The V and J calls and clone size are taken from that table; D and trimming were inferred from the DNA. Here the sample spans 85,000 to 110,000 clones, almost 90% being singletons. The rearrangement uses TRBV6-5 and TRBJ2-3; TRBD1 agrees at 8 bases. Sequencing was performed on peripheral blood. The origin of this receptor is a human donor in a cohort sampled during active COVID-19. CDR3 sequence: CASSQDRVHTQYF. The CDR3 nucleotides are TGTGCCAGCAGCCAGGACAGGGTGCATACGCAGTATTTT.